The 21 T cell receptor beta chains given below trace back to one sample, sequenced in a study of blood T cells in healthy people across ages. Primers used in a second PCR of roughly 6 to 12 cycles were a sample-barcoded 5' primer and a J-beta primer mix. TCRdb redid the calling of the 5' RACE reads with MiXCR, one entry per CDR3 protein. The data show under 1,000,000 distinct CDR3 sequences, 35% to 40% seen once. Sequenced sample: blood. These receptors came from a man between 18 and 29 years old in good health.

This clonotype occurred a few times. The rearrangement uses TRBV12-3 or TRBV12-4 and TRBJ2-2; D perhaps matches TRBD1 (5 bases). This CDR3 comprises 15 residues. V was cut by 6 bases and J by 2 bases, with 13 bases left in between. The CDR3 loop reads CASSTTEANTGELFF. CDR3 bases: TGTGCCAGCAGCACGACAGAAGCTAACACCGGGGAGCTGTTTTTT.

This sequence joins TRBV4-1 and TRBJ2-1; the match to TRBD1 covers 7 bases. CDR1 and CDR2 (germline): MGHRA, YSYEKL. CDR3 length: 15 residues. V was pared by 4 bases and J by 9 bases, with 12 bases of the junction left unmatched. The CDR3 nucleotides read TGCGCCAGCAGCCCCCGGGACAGCCTACACAGTGAGCAGTTCTTC. Translated: CASSPRDSLHSEQFF.

This clonotype was counted only a few times. V is TRBV18 and J is TRBJ2-7; unclear D gene. The J call may be mistaken, given a closer DNA end match to TRBJ2-5. CDR3 size: 12 residues. Germline V gives CDR1 KGHSH, CDR2 LQKENI. CDR3 sequence reads: CASSPPGWTQYF. CDR3 coding DNA: TGTGCCAGCTCACCACCGGGATGGACCCAGTACTTC.

V and J are TRBV24-1 and TRBJ2-7, with D unresolved. The V and J ends lost 4 bases and 10 bases respectively, with 16 bases between them. CDR1 is KGHDR and CDR2 is SFDVKD in the germline V gene. The CDR3 contains 13 residues. CDR3 residues: CATSDSTHPSQYF. CDR3 DNA: TGTGCCACCAGTGACTCTACGCACCCGTCCCAGTACTTC.

This clonotype was picked up many times. V gene TRBV20-1 combines with J gene TRBJ2-1, with 10 positions matching TRBD2. The CDR3 extends over 14 amino acids. J lost 5 bases, V lost 5 bases, and 6 bases had no gene match. The germline gives CDR1 DFQATT, CDR2 SNEGSKA (reference sequence). The CDR3 loop reads CSAQLAGLDNEQFF. For the CDR3, the DNA is TGCAGTGCTCAACTAGCGGGATTAGACAATGAGCAGTTCTTC.

This clonotype was picked up many times. V is TRBV20-1 and J is TRBJ2-5; D gene uncertain. The CDR3 loop spans 13 amino acids. CDR1 is DFQATT and CDR2 is SNEGSKA in the germline V gene (reference sequence). The V end lost 3 bases, the J end lost 7 bases, and 15 bases lay between the germline ends. CDR3 residues: CSASDGPLGTQYF. The CDR3, as DNA: TGCAGTGCTAGTGACGGTCCATTGGGGACCCAGTACTTC.

The genes are TRBV4-2 and TRBJ1-2; no definite D call. This CDR3 has 13 amino acids. The germline V gene encodes CDR1 LGHNA and CDR2 YNFKEQ. V lost 0 bases to trimming and J lost 4 bases, with 6 bases between them. The CDR3 region has the DNA TGTGCCAGCAGCCAAGATGCCAGCTATGGCTACACCTTC. Protein sequence: CASSQDASYGYTF.

The V gene is TRBV5-1, the J gene TRBJ2-5; D not resolved. The CDR3 extends over 13 amino acids. V was trimmed by 0 bases and J by 5 bases, leaving 8 bases between them. Germline CDR1 reads SGHRS; CDR2 reads YFSETQ. The CDR3 protein is CASSLVSLETQYF. CDR3 DNA: TGCGCCAGCAGCTTGGTCTCGTTGGAGACCCAGTACTTC.

This rearrangement joins TRBV5-6 to TRBJ2-3; D is possibly TRBD1 (5 bases). This CDR3 spans 16 amino acids. With 2 bases removed from V and 1 base from J, the gap between germline ends came to 14 bases. The germline gives CDR1 SGHDT, CDR2 YYEEEE. The CDR3 nucleotides are TGTGCCAGCAGCTTAAGGGGTGCTGGGGGCACAGATACGCAGTATTTT. This codes for CASSLRGAGGTDTQYF.

This clonotype was seen more than once but under ten times. This CDR3 reads CSVEDRAGKNIQYF. CDR3 DNA sequence: TGCAGCGTTGAGGACAGGGCTGGCAAAAACATTCAGTACTTC. The V gene is TRBV29-1, the J gene TRBJ2-4; 8 bases align to TRBD1. CDR1 and CDR2 from the germline V gene are SQVTM and ANQGSEA. Trimming cost V 3 bases and J 3 bases; bases outside gene matches: 4. The CDR3 loop spans 14 amino acids.

A word on this clonotype: A much larger clone is a single base away; this may be a read error. V is TRBV12-3 or TRBV12-4 and J is TRBJ1-2, with D maybe TRBD1 (5 bases). The CDR3 spans 14 residues. The CDR3 coding sequence is TGTGCCAGCAGTTCCTGGGGGGGAAACTATGACTACACCTTC. Encoded protein: CASSSWGGNYDYTF.

This clonotype was seen repeatedly, ten times or more. This chain connects TRBV4-1 to TRBJ2-1, with D possibly being TRBD1 or TRBD2 (5 bases each). The CDR3 is made up of 18 amino acids. Germline lookup yields CDR1 MGHRA and CDR2 YSYEKL. Trimming took off 3 bases at V and 3 bases at J, with 21 bases between the two ends. The CDR3 sequence: CASSHPSGRGDHYNEQFF. As DNA, the CDR3 is TGCGCCAGCAGCCACCCCTCGGGGAGAGGGGATCACTACAATGAGCAGTTCTTC.

The V gene is TRBV20-1, the J gene TRBJ1-5; D is uncertain. V shed 6 bases and J shed 4 bases, with 13 bases lying between them. Per germline, CDR1 DFQATT and CDR2 SNEGSKA (reference sequence). This CDR3 has 13 residues. The CDR3 here is CSAIGPTNQPQHF. The CDR3 DNA reads TGCAGTGCAATCGGACCTACAAATCAGCCCCAGCATTTT.

The J gene is TRBJ1-5, the V gene TRBV4-1; no firm D call. This CDR3 region has 14 residues. The germline CDR1 and CDR2 sequences are MGHRA and YSYEKL. V lost 8 bases and J lost 9, with 20 bases in between. CDR3 nucleotide sequence: TGCGCCAGCGCCAAAGGGCCGCTGGTGTCGCCCCAGCATTTT. It codes for CASAKGPLVSPQHF.

In this sample, this clonotype turned up a few times. A much larger clonotype is one base distant, so this may be a read error. The chain uses TRBV6-2 or TRBV6-3 and TRBJ1-1; possible D gene TRBD1, 5 bases. Germline lookup yields CDR1 MNHEY and CDR2 SVGEGT. The CDR3 is made up of 12 amino acids. V lost 6 bases, J lost 4 bases, and 9 bases lay in between. In DNA, the CDR3 is TGTGCCAGCAGCCGGGGGATCACTGAAGCTTTCTTT. The encoded protein is CASSRGITEAFF.

The CDR3 DNA is TGTGCCAGCAGTCGACAGGCAATTAAGGGCTATGGCTACACCTTC. This gives the protein CASSRQAIKGYGYTF. The V gene is TRBV6-5, the J gene TRBJ1-2; D may be TRBD1 (6 bases). Trimming stripped 5 bases from V and 4 bases from J, with 17 bases between. The CDR3 covers 15 residues. Germline loops: CDR1 MNHEY, CDR2 SVGAGI.

The CDR3: CASSYSAGGRTGELFF. The CDR3 DNA is TGTGCCAGCAGTTATTCGGCAGGGGGCCGGACCGGGGAGCTGTTTTTT. V is TRBV6-2 or TRBV6-3 and J is TRBJ2-2; 8 bases map to TRBD1. J was trimmed by 5 bases and V by 3 bases; bases with no gene match: 8. Germline V gene lookup returns CDR1 MNHEY and CDR2 SVGEGT. The CDR3 covers 16 residues.

The V gene is TRBV24-1, the J gene TRBJ2-5; 10 nucleotides match TRBD1. The CDR3 loop spans 15 amino acids. V lost 2 bases, J lost 11 bases, and 10 bases stayed unmatched. Germline V gene lookup returns CDR1 KGHDR and CDR2 SFDVKD. The CDR3 here is CATSDWGTGVNEQYF. DNA of the CDR3: TGTGCCACCAGTGATTGGGGGACAGGGGTGAATGAGCAGTACTTC.

Comments on this clonotype: One end of the junction fails to match germline, which may point to a read error. This chain uses TRBV6-8 with TRBJ2-1; D may be TRBD2 (6 bases). In germline, CDR1 is MNHGY, CDR2 SAAAGT. The CDR3 consists of 14 residues. CDR3 nucleotides: TGTGCCAGCAAAGGGACTGGCTCCTACAATGGGCAGTTCTTC. It yields the protein CASKGTGSYNGQFF.

This sequence joins TRBV7-8 and TRBJ2-1; D remains unclear. The germline V and J ends were trimmed by 3 bases and 8 bases, with 11 bases remaining between them. The CDR3 runs 13 residues. Germline V CDR1 and CDR2: SGHVS, FQNEAQ. CDR3 sequence (DNA): TGTGCCAGCAGCTTCCAGCCCCGGGATGAGCAGTTCTTC. It is translated as CASSFQPRDEQFF.

This clonotype was seen only a few times. The genes are TRBV20-1 and TRBJ1-1; D unresolved. The CDR3 extends over 12 amino acids. V lost 1 base to trimming and J lost 4 bases, with 7 bases between them. Germline CDR1 and CDR2: DFQATT and SNEGSKA (reference sequence). The DNA for the CDR3 is TGCAGTGCTAGAGGTCCGGGCACTGAAGCTTTCTTT. It is translated as CSARGPGTEAFF.